This T cell receptor (beta chain) was documented in a study of T cells in narcolepsy. Study at large: Patients with NT1 or NT2 and healthy control donors were enrolled.

This clone occurred a few times. Antigen specificity is unknown. The study's findings and limits: Autoreactive HCRT-specific and TRIB2-specific clonotypes were marked in same-patient CSF-versus-blood CD4+ comparisons. Healthy controls reportedly lacked the autoreactive clonotypes serially found in patients' blood. Some memory CD4+ repertoires had no autoreactive clone sequences.

Produced via immunoSEQ multiplex PCR; TCRdb's table is partial and in-frame only. The profile shows roughly 30,000 clones, around 80% of them singletons. This CDR3 is 15 amino acids long. CDR1 is MNHNS and CDR2 is SASEGT in the germline V gene. V lost 5 bases to trimming and J lost 4 bases; unmatched junction nucleotides: 7. The sequence derives from a human donor with narcolepsy. The rearrangement uses TRBV6-1 and TRBJ2-3, with 9 bases that match TRBD2. The material sequenced was CD45RA- memory CD4+ T cells from PBMCs. CDR3 amino acids: CASSKQRTSADTQYF. The CDR3 nucleotides are TGTGCCAGCAGTAAACAACGGACTAGCGCAGATACGCAGTATTTT.